A single sample gave rise to the 5 T cell receptor beta chains below, sequenced in a study of CD8+CD57+ T cells in acquired aplastic anemia. TCR beta VDJ and CDR3 profiles were obtained from a genomic DNA template. Each CDR3 protein gets one entry after TCRdb re-called the reads with MiXCR. Of about 180,000 distinct CDR3 sequences listed, roughly 48% are singletons. Patients chosen for sequencing had CD8+CD57+ cells that had expanded, as shown by flow cytometry. Sequencing input: sorted CD4+, CD8+, or CD8+CD57+ T cells (not recorded which) from PBMCs. These receptors came from a human donor with aplastic anemia.

This clonotype was detected ten times or more. The rearrangement joins TRBV11-2 to TRBJ1-2, with 7 bases identical to TRBD1. The CDR3 loop spans 14 amino acids. CDR1 is SGHAT and CDR2 is FQNNGV in the germline V gene. The ends lost 5 bases at V and 7 bases at J; junction bases unmatched: 10. This CDR3 is CASSPRQGGGGYTF. For the CDR3, the DNA is TGTGCCAGCAGCCCCCGACAGGGCGGGGGTGGCTACACCTTC.

This clonotype was detected many times. The CDR3 DNA reads as TGTGCCAGCAGTGAGGGCGGGGGGGCCTCCTACGAGCAGTACTTC. Encoded protein: CASSEGGGASYEQYF. The chain employs TRBV25-1 and TRBJ2-7; 9 bases agree with TRBD2. Unmatched junction bases numbered 3, after V lost 3 bases and J lost 0 bases. CDR3 size: 15 residues. Germline V gene sequence: CDR1 MGHDK, CDR2 SYGVNS.

In its sample, this clonotype was seen many times. The chain uses TRBV2 and TRBJ1-5; no reliable D call. The V gene's germline CDR1 is SNHLY and CDR2 FYNNEI. Trimming cost V 3 bases and J 0 bases, with 3 bases left between them. The length of the CDR3 is 13 residues. The CDR3 DNA reads TGTGCCAGCAGTGAGGTTAGCAATCAGCCCCAGCATTTT. Translated, it gives CASSEVSNQPQHF.

This clonotype was found a few times. The CDR3 DNA reads as TGTGCCACCAGCCCCCGACAGGAGGCCGCGTATAAGTTCTTC. Translating it yields CATSPRQEAAYKFF. The chain joins TRBV15 to TRBJ2-1; perhaps TRBD1 as D (6 bases). Germline V CDR1 and CDR2: LNHNV, YYDKDF (reference sequence). There are 14 residues in the CDR3. The V end lost 5 bases, the J end lost 14 bases, and 22 bases lay between the germline ends.

The J gene is TRBJ2-3, the V gene TRBV24-1; no reliable D call. This CDR3 region has 13 residues. V lost 7 bases to trimming and J lost 5 bases, with 12 bases between them. Germline V gives CDR1 KGHDR, CDR2 SFDVKD. The CDR3 sequence is CATSPRSGDTQYF. The CDR3 nucleotides read TGTGCCACCAGCCCGCGGTCGGGAGATACGCAGTATTTT.